This is a list of T cell receptor beta chains from one sample in a study of blood T cell repertoires in COVID-19. Measured with immunoSEQ multiplex PCR; TCRdb has only the in-frame clones, and not every one. The sample consists of about 430,000 clones, around 87% of them appearing once. Sequenced sample: PBMCs or T cells enriched from blood (not recorded which). These receptor sequences come from a woman in her 30s with acute COVID-19. Both conserved end residues are part of each CDR3. The D gene is left open where the match is weak. Only some rows state a clone size, as once, few, many or a class for expanded clones.

>TRBD1|TRBV18|-|TRBJ1-2
CASSPDRPPNYGYTF
TGTGCCAGCTCCCCGGACAGGCCCCCTAACTATGGCTACACCTTC
>-|TRBV7-9|-|TRBJ2-6
CASSPRSGANVLTF
TGTGCCAGCAGCCCCCGGTCTGGGGCCAACGTCCTGACTTTC
>TRBD1|TRBV7-8|-|TRBJ1-4
CASSWTGSQREKLFF
TGTGCCAGCAGCTGGACAGGGTCGCAGCGTGAAAAACTGTTTTTT
>-|TRBV5-1|-|TRBJ1-4
CASSPQGGDNEKLFF
TGCGCCAGCAGCCCACAGGGAGGGGATAATGAAAAACTGTTTTTT
>-|TRBV18|-|TRBJ2-1
CASSPLKGEYNEQFF
TGTGCCAGCTCACCACTGAAGGGAGAGTACAATGAGCAGTTCTTC
>-|TRBV12-5|once|TRBJ2-3
CASGFPADTHTQYF
TGTGCTAGTGGTTTCCCCGCGGACACCCATACGCAGTATTTT
>TRBD1|TRBV9|few|TRBJ1-2
CASSGSGQGDGYTF
TGTGCCAGCAGCGGGTCGGGACAGGGGGATGGCTACACCTTC
>-|TRBV20-1|-|TRBJ2-7
CSASLFGEQYF
TGCAGTGCTAGCCTATTCGGCGAGCAGTACTTC
>TRBD1|TRBV5-6|-|TRBJ1-2
CASSLLGGQGNYGYTF
TGTGCCAGCAGCTTGTTGGGGGGACAGGGAAACTATGGCTACACCTTC
>-|TRBV30|-|TRBJ1-5
CAWSVQGTNQPQHF
TGTGCCTGGAGTGTACAGGGAACCAATCAGCCCCAGCATTTT
>-|TRBV9|-|TRBJ2-1
CASSGAGSSYNEQFF
TGTGCCAGCAGCGGCGCGGGGAGCTCCTACAATGAGCAGTTCTTC
>TRBD2|TRBV4-1|once|TRBJ2-3
CASSLRLADVLKTDTQYF
TGCGCCAGCAGCCTTAGACTAGCCGACGTTTTAAAGACAGATACGCAGTATTTT
>TRBD2|TRBV11-2|-|TRBJ2-3
CASSLGLAGGGDTQYF
TGTGCCAGCAGCTTAGGGCTAGCGGGGGGAGGGGATACGCAGTATTTT
>TRBD1|TRBV10-3|-|TRBJ2-2
CAISESSGGTGELFF
TGTGCCATCAGTGAGTCTTCAGGGGGCACCGGGGAGCTGTTTTTT
>-|TRBV5-6|-|TRBJ1-1
CASSRTQGNTEAFF
TGTGCCAGCAGCCGAACCCAGGGGAACACTGAAGCTTTCTTT
>TRBD2|TRBV10-3|-|TRBJ2-1
CAISETVGLAGSSYNEQFF
TGTGCCATCAGTGAGACTGTGGGACTAGCGGGGAGCTCCTACAATGAGCAGTTCTTC
>-|TRBV5-4|-|TRBJ1-2
CASSLQGKYGYTF
TGTGCCAGCAGCTTGCAGGGCAAGTATGGCTACACCTTC
>-|TRBV5-6|-|TRBJ2-2
CASSLEAGARTGELFF
TGTGCCAGCAGCTTGGAGGCGGGGGCGAGGACCGGGGAGCTGTTTTTT
>-|TRBV30|-|TRBJ1-2
CAWNRGAGGGYTF
TGTGCCTGGAACCGGGGAGCAGGCGGCGGCTACACCTTC
>TRBD1|TRBV5-8|-|TRBJ2-1
CASSLRTGGPEASVNEQFF
TGTGCCAGCAGCTTAAGGACAGGGGGACCCGAGGCTTCAGTCAATGAGCAGTTCTTC
>-|TRBV29-1|-|TRBJ1-5
CSVVENQPQHF
TGCAGCGTTGTTGAGAATCAGCCCCAGCATTTT
>-|TRBV29-1|-|TRBJ1-2
CSVPEGYRLGGYGYTF
TGCAGCGTTCCCGAGGGATACCGACTTGGTGGGTATGGCTACACCTTC
>TRBD2|TRBV7-2|-|TRBJ2-3
CASSLAATSGGTDTQYF
TGTGCCAGCAGCTTAGCTGCTACTAGCGGGGGTACAGATACGCAGTATTTT
>TRBD1|TRBV13|few|TRBJ1-6
CASSGRTGGSSPLHF
TGTGCCAGCAGCGGGCGGACAGGGGGCAGTTCACCCCTCCACTTT
>TRBD1|TRBV27|few|TRBJ1-4
CASRADALTQGATGEKLFF
TGTGCCAGCCGGGCGGACGCGCTCACACAGGGGGCAACGGGGGAAAAACTGTTTTTT
>TRBD1|TRBV6-4|-|TRBJ2-2
CASRRDRANTGELFF
TGTGCCAGCAGGAGGGACAGGGCGAACACCGGGGAGCTGTTTTTT
>TRBD1|TRBV6-5|once|TRBJ1-2
CASSYHTTGDYGYTF
TGTGCCAGCAGTTACCACACGACAGGGGATTACGGCTACACCTTC